This T cell receptor beta chain came from a study of regulatory T cells in long-lasting Graves disease. TCR beta libraries were built with iRepertoire HTBI primers and Arm-PCR of CDR3 regions. TCRdb reprocessed the multiplex PCR reads with MiXCR, giving one entry per CDR3 protein. The profile shows fewer than 650,000 distinct CDR3 sequences, roughly 16% of them singletons. Time point noted: newly diagnosed GD, antithyroid drugs for less than 3 months. PBMCs were the source of the RNA used for TCR sequencing. Another study also made use of these data, one on T cells in Graves' hyperthyroidism and ophthalmopathy.

The sequencing used peripheral blood mononuclear cells (PBMCs), collected at new diagnosis, from a patient treated with antithyroid drugs. The clonotype was recovered from a woman between 25 and 40 years old with Graves disease.

CDR3 region: CSARVVAGLFF. CDR3 sequence (DNA): TGCAGTGCTAGAGTGGTAGCGGGACTGTTCTTC. This chain connects TRBV20-1 to TRBJ2-1; TRBD2 matches at 8 bases. In germline, CDR1 is DFQATT, CDR2 SNEGSKA (reference sequence). This CDR3 region has 11 residues. V lost 1 base and J lost 15; bases outside the gene matches: 5.